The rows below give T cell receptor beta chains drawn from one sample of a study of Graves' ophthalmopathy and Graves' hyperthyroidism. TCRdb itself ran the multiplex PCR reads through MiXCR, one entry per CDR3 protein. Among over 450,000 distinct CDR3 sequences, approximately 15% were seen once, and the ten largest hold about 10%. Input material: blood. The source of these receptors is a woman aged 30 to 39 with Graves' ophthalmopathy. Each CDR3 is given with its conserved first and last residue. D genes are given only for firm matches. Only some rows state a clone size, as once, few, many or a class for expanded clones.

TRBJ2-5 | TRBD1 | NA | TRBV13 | TGTGCCAGCAGCTCCGGGACAGGGTTATCGACCCAGTACTTC | CASSSGTGLSTQYF
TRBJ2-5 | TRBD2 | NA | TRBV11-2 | TGTGCCAGCAGCTTCACTGGAGGCAGCGGGAGCACCCAAGAGACCCAGTACTTC | CASSFTGGSGSTQETQYF
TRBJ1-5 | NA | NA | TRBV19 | TGTGCCAGTAGGAAGTACAATCAGCCCCAGCATTTT | CASRKYNQPQHF
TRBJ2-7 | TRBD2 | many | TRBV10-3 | TGTGCCATCCAATCGGGAGGGCTCTACGAGCAGTACTTC | CAIQSGGLYEQYF
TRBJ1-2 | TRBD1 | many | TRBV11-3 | TGTGCCAGCAGCTTAGAGACAGGGGCCGACTACTATGGCTACACCTTC | CASSLETGADYYGYTF
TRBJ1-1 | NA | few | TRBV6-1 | TGTGCCAGCAGCCAAATCTTCCTCATGAACACTGAAGCTTTCTTT | CASSQIFLMNTEAFF
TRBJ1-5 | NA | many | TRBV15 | TGTGCCATCTCTCCGCAGGGTCAGCCCCAGCATTTT | CAISPQGQPQHF
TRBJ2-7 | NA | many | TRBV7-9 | TGTGCCAGCAGCGATAGCGAAAACTACGAGCAGTACTTC | CASSDSENYEQYF
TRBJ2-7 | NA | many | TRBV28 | TGTGCCACCTCTCCCTACGAGCAGTACTTC | CATSPYEQYF
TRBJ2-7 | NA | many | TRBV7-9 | TGTGCCAGCAGCCAGGACAGTCTGTCCTACGAGCAGTACTTC | CASSQDSLSYEQYF
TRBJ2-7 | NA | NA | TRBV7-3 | TGTGCCAGCAGCTCCTGGACCCTGAGGAGCTCCTACGAGCGGTACTTC | CASSSWTLRSSYERYF
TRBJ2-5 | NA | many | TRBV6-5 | TGTGCCAGCAGTTACTTTGGCGGTAAAGGGACCCAGTACTTC | CASSYFGGKGTQYF
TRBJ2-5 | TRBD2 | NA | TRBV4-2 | TGTGCCAGCAGCCAAGAACTAGCGGGGGGGGCTAGCCAAGAGACCCAGTACTTC | CASSQELAGGASQETQYF
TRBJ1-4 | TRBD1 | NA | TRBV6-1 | TGTGCCAGCTCGGGACAGGCCCATGAAAAACTGTTTTTT | CASSGQAHEKLFF
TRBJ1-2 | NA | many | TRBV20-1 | TGCAGTGCTAACCCAGGACCTAACTATGGCTACACCTTC | CSANPGPNYGYTF
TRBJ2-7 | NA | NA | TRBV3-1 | TGTGCCAGCAGCCAAGATCGGGCCCAGACCTACGAGCAGTACTTC | CASSQDRAQTYEQYF
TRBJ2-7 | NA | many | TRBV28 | TGTGCCAGCGAAACTTCGAGCTCCTACGAGCAGTACTTC | CASETSSSYEQYF
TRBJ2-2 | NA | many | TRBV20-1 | TGCAGTGTACAGGGCAGAACCGGGGAGCTGTTTTTT | CSVQGRTGELFF
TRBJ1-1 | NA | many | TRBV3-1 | TGTGCCAGCAGCCAAGTATCCGTCGGGGGAGTAGCTTTCTTT | CASSQVSVGGVAFF
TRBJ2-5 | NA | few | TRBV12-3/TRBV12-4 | TGTGCCAGCAGGGACCGACTAAGGGGGGAGACCCAGTACTTC | CASRDRLRGETQYF
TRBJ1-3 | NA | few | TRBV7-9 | TGTGCCAGCAGCCCCATCGCGGGGTTGGGAAACACCATATATTTT | CASSPIAGLGNTIYF
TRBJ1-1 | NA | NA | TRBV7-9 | TGTGCCAGCAGCTCCCAATCAGGGAACACTGAAGCTTTCTTT | CASSSQSGNTEAFF
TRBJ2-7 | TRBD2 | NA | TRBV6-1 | TGTGCCAGCAGCATACCCGGACTAGCGGGAGACTACGAGCAGTACTTC | CASSIPGLAGDYEQYF
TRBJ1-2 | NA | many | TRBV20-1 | TGCAGTGCTAGAGATTTACAGGGCCCCGGACATGGCTACACCTTC | CSARDLQGPGHGYTF
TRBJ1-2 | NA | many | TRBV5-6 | TGTGCCAGCAGCTTCGGGGGAGCTGGCTACACCTTC | CASSFGGAGYTF
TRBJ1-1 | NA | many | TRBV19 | TGTGCCAGTAGTACTCCCGGTGCGACAGTTCCTATGAACACTGAAGCTTTCTTT | CASSTPGATVPMNTEAFF
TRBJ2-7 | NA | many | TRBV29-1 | TGCAGCGTTGCGCGGTCGCGGGGAGAGCAGTACTTC | CSVARSRGEQYF
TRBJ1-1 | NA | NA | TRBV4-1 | TGCGCCAGCAGCCAAGATAGGGAAGTGAACACTGAAGCTTTCTTT | CASSQDREVNTEAFF
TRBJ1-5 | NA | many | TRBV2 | TGTGCCAGCAGCAAGGACCAAAATCAGCCCCAGCATTTT | CASSKDQNQPQHF
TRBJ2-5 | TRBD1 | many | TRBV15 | TGTGCCACCAGCAGAGAGGCGGGACAGGGAGTGACCCAGTACTTC | CATSREAGQGVTQYF
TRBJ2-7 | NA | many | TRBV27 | TGTGCCAGCATATCGGGACTGTCCTACGAGCAGTACTTC | CASISGLSYEQYF
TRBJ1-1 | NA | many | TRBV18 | TGTGCCAGCTCACCTGGGCAGACAGACACTGAAGCTTTCTTT | CASSPGQTDTEAFF
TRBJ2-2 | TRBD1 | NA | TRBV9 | TGTGCCAGCAGCGCGACAGGGGGGGCGAACACCGGGGAGCTGTTTTTT | CASSATGGANTGELFF
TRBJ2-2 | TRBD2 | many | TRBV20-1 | TGCAGTGCTAGCGGGAGGACCGGGGAGCTGTTTTTT | CSASGRTGELFF
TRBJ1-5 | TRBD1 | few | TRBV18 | TGTGCCAGCTCATGGACAGGGATGAATGTACGCAGTCAGCCCCAGCATTTT | CASSWTGMNVRSQPQHF